This T cell receptor beta chain emerged from a study of blood T cell repertoires in COVID-19. Study at large: The United States, Italy and Spain were the sources of the acute and convalescent COVID-19 samples. PBMCs, B-cell-depleted T cells, or T cells provided the cDNA or gDNA that made up the material.

Germline V gene sequence: CDR1 KGHSH, CDR2 LQKENI. This CDR3 region has 16 residues. Trimming removed 2 bases from V and 6 bases from J, with 19 bases in between. Source study methods: Using reference gene primer amplification, nucleated cell counts were estimated. Here immunoSEQ multiplex PCR was the method, and the copy in TCRdb shows in-frame clones only, minus some. The V and J calls and clone size were taken over from that table, and D and trimming were inferred from the DNA. Counted here are 150,000 to 200,000 clones, more than 65% occurring once; the ten biggest clones make up 8% to 11%. Sequencing input: peripheral blood. The chain joins TRBV18 to TRBJ1-2, with D perhaps TRBD1 (5 bases). The origin of this receptor is a woman aged 80 or over with active or convalescent COVID-19. CDR3 sequence (DNA): TGTGCCAGCTCACCAGGCCAGGGAGGATATAAGGATGGCTACACCTTC. Amino acid sequence: CASSPGQGGYKDGYTF.